The 9 T cell receptor beta chains below all came from one sample that was sequenced in a study of T cell changes during pregnancy in multiple sclerosis. Measured with immunoSEQ multiplex PCR; TCRdb has only the in-frame clones, and not every one. The table lists 10,000 to 15,000 clones, just under 95% of them singletons. This specimen consisted of CD4+ T cells from peripheral blood mononuclear cells, obtained before pregnancy. These receptors all stem from a female donor with multiple sclerosis, enrolled in a pregnancy study.

The V gene is TRBV2, the J gene TRBJ1-3; D is ambiguous. Trimming stripped 5 bases from V and 0 bases from J, with 8 bases between. This CDR3 region has 14 residues. Germline loops: CDR1 SNHLY, CDR2 FYNNEI. As DNA, the CDR3 is TGTGCCAGCAGTCAGGACTTCTCTGGAAACACCATATATTTT. Amino acid sequence: CASSQDFSGNTIYF.

The chain carries TRBV9 and TRBJ1-1; D call uncertain. The CDR3 is made up of 14 amino acids. The germline gives CDR1 SGDLS, CDR2 YYNGEE. Trimming stripped 0 bases from V and 2 bases from J, with 8 bases between. The CDR3 protein is CASSVESSNTEAFF. CDR3 DNA: TGTGCCAGCAGCGTAGAATCCTCCAACACTGAAGCTTTCTTT.

V is TRBV10-3 and J is TRBJ2-1; 10 bases fit TRBD2. Trimming at V came to 10 bases and at J to 8 bases, leaving 11 bases not matched to a gene. Per the germline V gene, CDR1 is ENHRY and CDR2 is SYGVKD. The length of the CDR3 is 14 residues. The CDR3 coding sequence is TGTGCCACATCTACCGGGACTAGCGTAGATGAGCAGTTCTTC. This codes for CATSTGTSVDEQFF.

V is TRBV29-1 and J is TRBJ1-2; 9 nucleotides align to TRBD1. There are 13 residues in the CDR3. Germline CDR1 SQVTM, CDR2 ANQGSEA. The trim removed 7 bases at V and 6 bases at J, leaving 9 bases unmatched. CDR3 DNA: TGCAGCGCGGACAGGGGAGTCGAAGATGGCTACACCTTC. This sequence encodes CSADRGVEDGYTF.

The V and J genes are TRBV30 and TRBJ1-4; possible D gene TRBD1, 5 bases. Germline-derived CDR1 and CDR2 are GTSNPN and SVGIG (reference sequence). The CDR3 sequence is 13 residues long. The V end was cut by 4 bases, the J end by 2 bases, with 8 bases between. CDR3 sequence reads: CAWMQGTNEKLFF. As DNA, the CDR3 is TGTGCCTGGATGCAGGGCACTAATGAAAAACTGTTTTTT.

J is TRBJ2-3 and V is TRBV27; maybe TRBD2 (6 bases). CDR3 length: 15 residues. V was clipped by 10 bases and J by 2 bases, with 19 bases between them. Germline V CDR1 and CDR2: MNHEY, SMNVEV (reference sequence). The CDR3 reads CATMTGLHYTDTQYF. The CDR3 region has the DNA TGTGCCACCATGACGGGACTCCACTACACAGATACGCAGTATTTT.

The chain carries TRBV5-4 and TRBJ1-2; 7 nucleotides agree with TRBD1. The trim removed 2 bases at V and 6 bases at J, leaving 4 bases unmatched. Germline V gene data show CDR1 as SGHNT and CDR2 as YYREEE (reference sequence). The CDR3 extends over 13 amino acids. CDR3 protein: CASSLQGTDGYTF. The CDR3 bases are TGTGCCAGCAGCTTACAGGGGACAGATGGCTACACCTTC.

The chain joins TRBV4-2 to TRBJ2-7; D unresolved. Germline assignment: CDR1 LGHNA and CDR2 YNFKEQ. Trimming cost V 5 bases and J 6 bases, with 17 bases left between them. This CDR3 has 14 amino acids. This chain's CDR3 is CASSSRSHSREQYF. As DNA, the CDR3 is TGTGCCAGCAGCTCTAGGAGTCATTCGCGCGAGCAGTACTTC.

The V and J genes are TRBV30 and TRBJ1-5; D is ambiguous. Germline V gives CDR1 GTSNPN, CDR2 SVGIG (reference sequence). The CDR3 length is 13 residues. The germline V and J ends were trimmed by 0 bases and 3 bases, with 6 bases remaining between them. CDR3 DNA sequence: TGTGCCTGGAGTGTTAGTACCAATCAGCCCCAGCATTTT. This encodes CAWSVSTNQPQHF.